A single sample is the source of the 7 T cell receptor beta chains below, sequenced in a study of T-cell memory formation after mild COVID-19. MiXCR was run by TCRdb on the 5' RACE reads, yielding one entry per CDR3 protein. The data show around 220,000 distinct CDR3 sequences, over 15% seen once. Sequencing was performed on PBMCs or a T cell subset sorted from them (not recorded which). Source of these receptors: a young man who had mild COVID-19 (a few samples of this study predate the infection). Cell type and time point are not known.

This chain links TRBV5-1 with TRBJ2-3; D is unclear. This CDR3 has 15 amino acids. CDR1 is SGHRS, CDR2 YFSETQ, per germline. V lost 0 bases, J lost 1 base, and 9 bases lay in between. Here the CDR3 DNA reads TGCGCCAGCAGCTTGGCTTCCCAGCGCACAGATACGCAGTATTTT. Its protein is CASSLASQRTDTQYF. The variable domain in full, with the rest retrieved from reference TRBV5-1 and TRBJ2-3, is KAGVTQTPRYLIKTRGQQVTLSCSPISGHRSVSWYQQTPGQGLQFLFEYFSETQRNKGNFPGRFSGRQFSNSRSEMNVSTLELGDSALYLCASSLASQRTDTQYFGPGTRLTVL.

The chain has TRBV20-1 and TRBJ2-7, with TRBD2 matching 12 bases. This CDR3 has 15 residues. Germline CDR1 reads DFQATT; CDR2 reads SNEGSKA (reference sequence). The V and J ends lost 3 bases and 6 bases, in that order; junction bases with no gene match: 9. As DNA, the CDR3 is TGCAGTGCTAGGGAAGGACTAGCGGGGTCACCCGAGCAGTACGTC. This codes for CSAREGLAGSPEQYV.

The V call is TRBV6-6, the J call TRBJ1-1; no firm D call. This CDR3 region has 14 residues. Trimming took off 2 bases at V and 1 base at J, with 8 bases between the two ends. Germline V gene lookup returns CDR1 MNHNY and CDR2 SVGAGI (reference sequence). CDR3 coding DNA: TGTGCCAGCAGTTACGAGGTCGGGAACACTGAAGCTTTCTTT. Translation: CASSYEVGNTEAFF.

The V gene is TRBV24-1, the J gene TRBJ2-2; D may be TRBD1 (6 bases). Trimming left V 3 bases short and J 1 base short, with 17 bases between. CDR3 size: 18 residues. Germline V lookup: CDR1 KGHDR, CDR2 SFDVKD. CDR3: CATSDNPGQGVNTGELFF. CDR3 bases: TGTGCCACCAGTGATAATCCGGGACAAGGGGTGAACACCGGGGAGCTGTTTTTT.

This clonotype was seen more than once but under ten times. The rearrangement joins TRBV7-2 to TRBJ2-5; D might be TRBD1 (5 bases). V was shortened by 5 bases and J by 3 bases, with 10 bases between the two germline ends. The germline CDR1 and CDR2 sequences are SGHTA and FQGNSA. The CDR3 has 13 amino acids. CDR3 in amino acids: CASSTQAKETQYF. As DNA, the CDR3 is TGTGCCAGCAGCACACAGGCGAAAGAGACCCAGTACTTC.

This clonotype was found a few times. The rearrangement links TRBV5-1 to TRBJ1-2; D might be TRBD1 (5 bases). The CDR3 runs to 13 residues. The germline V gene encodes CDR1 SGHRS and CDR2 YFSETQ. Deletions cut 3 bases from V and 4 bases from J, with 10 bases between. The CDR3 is CASSSGSGYGYTF. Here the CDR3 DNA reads TGCGCCAGCAGCTCAGGGTCAGGCTATGGCTACACCTTC.

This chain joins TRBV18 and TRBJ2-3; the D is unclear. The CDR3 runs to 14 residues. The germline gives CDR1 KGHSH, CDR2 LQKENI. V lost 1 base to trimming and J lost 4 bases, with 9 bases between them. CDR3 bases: TGTGCCAGCTCACCACAAACCAAAGCAGATACGCAGTATTTT. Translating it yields CASSPQTKADTQYF.